A selection of T cell receptor beta chains follows, all from one sample in a study of stem cell transplantation in POMP-related autoinflammatory disease. Clones were sequenced by immunoSEQ multiplex PCR, and TCRdb holds only the in-frame ones, with some missing. The repertoire holds 68,000 or so clones, under 95% seen once, with about 0.71% in the top ten. The material sequenced was CD4+ T cells from PBMCs, taken after stem cell transplantation. The receptors shown here come from a human patient with POMP-related autoinflammation and immune dysregulation (PRAID). Some T cells may have come from the graft donor. The CDR3 runs from the conserved cysteine through the conserved F or W. D genes are given only for firm matches. The size field is filled for only some rows; it gives once, few, many or a size class.

j_call d_call v_call clone_size cdr3_length cdr3_nt cdr3_aa
TRBJ2-3 NA TRBV5-1 few 14 TGCGCCAGCAATCTCTTCGGGGGCACAGATACGCAGTATTTT CASNLFGGTDTQYF
TRBJ2-1 TRBD2 TRBV5-1 NA 16 TGCGCCAGCAGCGATGAAGCGGGAGTTTACTACAATGAGCAGTTCTTC CASSDEAGVYYNEQFF
TRBJ2-5 NA TRBV29-1 NA 14 TGCAGCGCCCTCCGAGGGGACAAGCAAGAGACCCAGTACTTC CSALRGDKQETQYF
TRBJ1-6 TRBD1 TRBV7-9 NA 14 TGTGCCAGCAGCTTTGACAGGGGAAGGTCACCCCTCCACTTT CASSFDRGRSPLHF
TRBJ2-1 NA TRBV10-1 few 16 TGCGCCAGCAGTGACCGGACGCCCATTGCGGGTAATGAGCAGTTCTTC CASSDRTPIAGNEQFF
TRBJ1-6 TRBD1 TRBV5-1 few 15 TGCGCCAGCAGCTCCGGGACAGGCTATAATTCACCCCTCCACTTT CASSSGTGYNSPLHF
TRBJ1-1 NA TRBV28 once 16 TGTGCCAGCAGTTCCGACCGCGACGCTGAGAACACTGAAGCTTTCTTT CASSSDRDAENTEAFF
TRBJ2-3 TRBD2 TRBV6-1 NA 17 TGTGCCAGCAGTGAAAGGTCGCCTAGCGGGCGGGCGGATACGCAGTATTTT CASSERSPSGRADTQYF
TRBJ1-2 NA TRBV5-1 NA 13 TGCGCCAGCAGCTTGGCAGGAGGGCATGGCTACACCTTC CASSLAGGHGYTF
TRBJ1-2 NA TRBV10-3 NA 12 TGTGCCATCAGTGTGGCCGGGGATGGCTACACCTTC CAISVAGDGYTF
TRBJ2-4 TRBD1 TRBV18 NA 13 TGTGCCAGCTCACTTGGACAGGTCTTTATTCAGTACTTC CASSLGQVFIQYF
TRBJ2-3 NA TRBV19 NA 12 TGTGCCAGCGGGTCGGGTACAGATACGCAGTATTTT CASGSGTDTQYF
TRBJ2-7 NA TRBV28 NA 12 TGTGCCAGCAGTTCGGGGTCTCACGAGCAGTACTTC CASSSGSHEQYF
TRBJ1-3 TRBD1 TRBV7-9 NA 15 TGTGCCAGCAGCTTGCAGGGGGCCCCTGGAAACACCATATATTTT CASSLQGAPGNTIYF
TRBJ1-6 TRBD1 TRBV5-1 NA 14 TGCGCCAGCAGCTTGGGACAGGGGAATTCACCCCTCCACTTT CASSLGQGNSPLHF
TRBJ2-5 TRBD1 TRBV5-1 NA 14 TGCGCCAGCAGCCGACAGGGTTCGGGAGAGACCCAGTACTTC CASSRQGSGETQYF
TRBJ2-3 TRBD1 TRBV24-1 NA 17 TGTGCCACCAGTGATTTTAGAGGGACAGGGGGCACAGATACGCAGTATTTT CATSDFRGTGGTDTQYF
TRBJ1-1 NA TRBV27 few 14 TGTGCCAGCATGAGAGCCAGGGTTTACCCTGAAGCTTTCTTT CASMRARVYPEAFF
TRBJ2-1 TRBD2 TRBV11-2 NA 16 TGTGCCAGCAGCTTATCCCCGAGCGGGGGGGCTAGTGAGCAGTTCTTC CASSLSPSGGASEQFF
TRBJ2-2 TRBD2 TRBV7-3 NA 16 TGTGCCAGCAGCTCCGGGGGACTAGCGAACACCGGGGAGCTGTTTTTT CASSSGGLANTGELFF
TRBJ2-7 NA TRBV6-6 NA 13 TGTGCCAGCAGTTACTTGGCCGCCTACGAGCAGTACTTC CASSYLAAYEQYF
TRBJ2-3 NA TRBV10-1 NA 15 TGCGCCAGCAGTGCCGGACTGGGACCGACAGATACGCAGTATTTT CASSAGLGPTDTQYF
TRBJ2-3 NA TRBV6-1 once 15 TGTGCCAGCAGTGAAGGCCCCAGGGGGAGGGATACGCAGTATTTT CASSEGPRGRDTQYF
TRBJ1-1 TRBD1 TRBV6-4 few 15 TGTGCCAGCAGTGAAGGACAGGGGTTGGACACTGAAGCTTTCTTT CASSEGQGLDTEAFF
TRBJ2-5 NA TRBV18 once 13 TGTGCCAGCTCCCTGGCAAACCAAGAGACCCAGTACTTC CASSLANQETQYF
TRBJ2-1 NA TRBV5-4 NA 14 TGTGCCAGCAGCTTTTGGGTCGGAGGGAATGAGCAGTTCTTC CASSFWVGGNEQFF
TRBJ1-1 TRBD1 TRBV19 once 16 TGTGCCAGTAAGTTATGGACAGGGATGGACCCATCTGGAGCTTTCTTT CASKLWTGMDPSGAFF
TRBJ1-4 NA TRBV5-1 NA 15 TGCGCCAGCAGCTTGGGGGACACCTATAATGAAAAACTGTTTTTT CASSLGDTYNEKLFF
TRBJ1-1 NA TRBV6-1 few 13 TGTGCCAGCAGTTCGGACCTTAACACTGAAGCTTTCTTT CASSSDLNTEAFF
TRBJ1-6 TRBD1 TRBV11-2 few 18 TGTGCCAGCAGCCCCAGGCGGGCCAGGGGGCCCGATAATTCACCCCTCCACTTT CASSPRRARGPDNSPLHF
TRBJ1-1 NA TRBV20-1 NA 11 TGCAGTGCTAGTCCGAGTGATGAAGCTTTCTTT CSASPSDEAFF
TRBJ1-4 NA TRBV2 NA 15 TGTGCCAGCAGTGAATTGGGCAGCCGGGGGGAAAAACTGTTTTTT CASSELGSRGEKLFF
TRBJ1-1 TRBD1 TRBV12-5 NA 16 TGTGCTAGTGGTTTGGGGGACAGCGACATGAACACTGAAGCTTTCTTT CASGLGDSDMNTEAFF
TRBJ2-3 NA TRBV19 NA 14 TGTGCCAGTAGCCCGCAGGTGAGCACAGATACGCAGTATTTT CASSPQVSTDTQYF
TRBJ2-3 NA TRBV28 NA 13 TGTGCCAGCAGTTCTTGGTTACCAGGGGAGCAGTATTTT CASSSWLPGEQYF
TRBJ2-1 NA TRBV11-2 NA 17 TGTGCCAGCAGCTTAGATTTGACAACGGGGGGCCAGGATGAGCAGTTCTTC CASSLDLTTGGQDEQFF
TRBJ2-1 NA TRBV5-1 NA 14 TGCGCCAGCAGCTTGGGGGCGGCTAGGGATGAGCAGTTCTTC CASSLGAARDEQFF
TRBJ2-2 NA TRBV18 NA 11 TGTGCCAGCTCACCGGTCGGGGAGCTGTTTTTT CASSPVGELFF
TRBJ2-6 NA TRBV6-5 NA 16 TGTGCCAGCAGTTACTCCCCTACCTCTGGGGCCAACGTCCTGACTTTC CASSYSPTSGANVLTF
TRBJ1-1 NA TRBV7-2 NA 15 TGTGCCAGCAGCTTAGTGGGGGGTATGAACACTGAAGCTTTCTTT CASSLVGGMNTEAFF
TRBJ1-1 NA TRBV29-1 NA 13 TGCAGCGTTGATCCCCCTCGGAACACTGAAGCTTTCTTT CSVDPPRNTEAFF
TRBJ2-6 TRBD1 TRBV5-6 NA 19 TGTGCCAGCAGGCTTGCGATGCGACAGGGGTTACCTGGGGCCAACGTCCTGACTTTC CASRLAMRQGLPGANVLTF
TRBJ1-2 NA TRBV7-9 NA 15 TGTGCCAGCAGCTTATCCTTAAGGACAGACTATGGCTACACCTTC CASSLSLRTDYGYTF
TRBJ2-1 NA TRBV9 NA 17 TGTGCCAGCAGCGCTACGACAGCTAAGAGCTCCTACAATGAGCAGTTCTTC CASSATTAKSSYNEQFF
TRBJ2-4 NA TRBV2 once 11 TGTGCCAGCAGCGGGGGTAACATTCAGTACTTC CASSGGNIQYF
TRBJ2-1 NA TRBV18 NA 11 TGTGCCAGCTCAAACTACAATGAGCAGTTCTTC CASSNYNEQFF
TRBJ2-7 NA TRBV5-1 NA 14 TGCGCCAGCAGCAATGGACAGTCTTTCTACGAGCAGTACTTC CASSNGQSFYEQYF
TRBJ2-1 NA TRBV10-2 NA 15 TGCGCCAGCAGGGAGGGTCAGGGGCCTTTCAATGAGCAGTTCTTC CASREGQGPFNEQFF
TRBJ2-7 NA TRBV3-1/TRBV3-2 NA 13 TGTGCCAGCAGCCAAGGGGTCTCGGGCGAGCAGTACTTC CASSQGVSGEQYF
TRBJ2-1 NA TRBV24-1 NA 13 TGTGCCACCAGGGCTTCAGGCGCTAATGAGCAGTTCTTC CATRASGANEQFF
TRBJ1-3 NA TRBV28 NA 15 TGTGCCAGCTGTTTGGCGGGGGCGCTGGTAGAGTCCATATATTTT CASCLAGALVESIYF
TRBJ2-7 TRBD1 TRBV5-1 few 15 TGCGCCAGCAGCTTGGACGGGACAGGGCACTACGAGCAGTACTTC CASSLDGTGHYEQYF
TRBJ2-1 TRBD2 TRBV10-3 NA 20 TGTGCCATCAGTGAGTCGCGCCTAGCGGGAGGGCTGAGTGTGTGGAATGAGCAGTTCTTC CAISESRLAGGLSVWNEQFF
TRBJ2-3 NA TRBV7-8 NA 14 TGTGCCAGCAGCCCTTGGGGGCGAACAGATACGCAGTATTTT CASSPWGRTDTQYF
TRBJ2-4 TRBD1 TRBV15 NA 16 TGTGCCACCAGCGCGGGACAGGGATGGGTTAGGAACATTCAGTACTTC CATSAGQGWVRNIQYF
TRBJ1-4 NA TRBV20-1 NA 11 TGCAGTGCTGGAAGCAATGAAAAACTGTTTTTT CSAGSNEKLFF
TRBJ1-6 TRBD1 TRBV5-1 NA 18 TGCGCCAGCACCCAGGGGGTCGCGGGGCTGTCCTATAATTCACCCCTCCACTTT CASTQGVAGLSYNSPLHF